This T cell receptor beta chain was captured in a study of vaccination and CD4 T cells after COVID-19. Study-wide context: Each control was exposed to a CEFX pool, an HIV-1 Nef pool, or no peptide at all.

For this clonotype: Its antigen is currently unknown. One end of the junction fails to match germline, which may point to a read error.

Cultured CD4+ T-cell DNA underwent Oncomine TCR Beta short-read sequencing. TCRdb re-derived calls from the PCR reads in MiXCR, one entry per CDR3 protein. The sample includes around 10,000 distinct CDR3 sequences, just under 50% of them seen just once. Germline V gene lookup returns CDR1 SSHAT and CDR2 FNYEAQ (reference sequence). CDR3 size: 16 residues. The sample's treatment: roughly 11-day PBMC culture with coronavirus spike peptide pools or control peptides (ViraFEST assay). In the ViraFEST assay, peptide-pool expansion preceded TCR sequencing of expanded clonotypes. The TCR originated in a human donor who had recovered from COVID-19. The rearrangement uses TRBV7-7 and TRBJ2-3, with TRBD2 as a possible D gene (6 bases). The sample was CD4+ T cells from blood, cultured in vitro. CDR3 residues: CASSSPGTQSTDTQYF. For the CDR3, the DNA is TGTGCTAGCAGCTCCCCCGGGACTCAGAGCACAGATACGCAGTATTTT.